The clone carrying this T cell receptor (beta chain) was counted at least ten times. Time point: patch test 1, 2 weeks after DPC sensitization. As for treatment: therapeutic diphenylcyclopropenone sensitization with weekly scalp DPC. TCRdb passed the RACE reads through MiXCR, listing each CDR3 protein once. The repertoire holds about 380,000 distinct CDR3 sequences, with more than 4.5% as singletons. The record originates from a study of human T cells and chemical hapten exposure. Sequencing used whole blood, obtained in connection with sensitization to the hapten diphenylcyclopropenone (DPC). This receptor was identified in a woman aged 45-65 years with alopecia areata. Some clones in this sample may be carry-over from other donors' samples.

The CDR3 reads CASSPTGGRTEAFF. The CDR3 nucleotides are TGTGCCAGCAGCCCTACGGGGGGTCGGACTGAAGCTTTCTTT. The rearrangement uses TRBV6-5 and TRBJ1-1; D may be TRBD1 (5 bases). The ends were cut back, 6 bases at V and 5 bases at J, with 16 bases in the middle. Germline V lookup: CDR1 MNHEY, CDR2 SVGAGI. The CDR3 is 14 residues long.